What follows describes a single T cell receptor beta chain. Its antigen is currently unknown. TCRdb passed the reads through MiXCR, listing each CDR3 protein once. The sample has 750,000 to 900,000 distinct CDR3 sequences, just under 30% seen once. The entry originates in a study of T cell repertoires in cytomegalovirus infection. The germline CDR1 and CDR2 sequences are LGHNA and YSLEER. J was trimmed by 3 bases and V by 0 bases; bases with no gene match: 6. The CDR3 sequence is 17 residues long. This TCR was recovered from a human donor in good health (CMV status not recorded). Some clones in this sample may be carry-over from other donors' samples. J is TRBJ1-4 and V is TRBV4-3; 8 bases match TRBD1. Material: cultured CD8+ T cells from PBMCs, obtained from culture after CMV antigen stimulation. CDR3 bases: TGCGCCAGCAGCCAAGATGGCAGGGGGCTCCCTAATGAAAAACTGTTTTTT. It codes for CASSQDGRGLPNEKLFF.